This T cell receptor (beta chain) was retrieved from a study of T-cell memory formation after mild COVID-19. Study background: The two donors had largely donor-specific TCR clusters. Study observations and caveats: There was a balanced CD4/CD8 profile in clones contracting day 15 to 85, and later expanders leaned CD4+. Contracting CD4+ clones were located mainly in CM and EM, and CD8+ clones in EMRA.

5'RACE, which relied on constant-segment primers, yielded TCR alpha and TCR beta cDNA libraries carrying sample barcodes and UMIs. TCRdb reprocessed the 5' RACE reads with MiXCR, giving one entry per CDR3 protein. The data show about 440,000 distinct CDR3 sequences, about 19% seen once. The V gene end was trimmed by 9 bases and the J gene end by 2 bases; junction bases not matched to a gene: 4. Germline V gene lookup returns CDR1 MNHNS and CDR2 SASEGT. The CDR3 is made up of 13 amino acids. The sample holds a few counts of this clonotype. As yet, its antigen is unknown. The chain employs TRBV6-1 and TRBJ1-5, with 7 bases lining up with TRBD1. This clonotype was sampled from an adult woman who had mild COVID-19 (a few samples of this study predate the infection). Cell type and time point are not known. What was sequenced was PBMCs or a T cell subset sorted from them (not recorded which). CDR3 sequence reads: CASEDRGNQPQHF. The CDR3 nucleotides read TGTGCCAGTGAAGACAGGGGCAATCAGCCCCAGCATTTT.